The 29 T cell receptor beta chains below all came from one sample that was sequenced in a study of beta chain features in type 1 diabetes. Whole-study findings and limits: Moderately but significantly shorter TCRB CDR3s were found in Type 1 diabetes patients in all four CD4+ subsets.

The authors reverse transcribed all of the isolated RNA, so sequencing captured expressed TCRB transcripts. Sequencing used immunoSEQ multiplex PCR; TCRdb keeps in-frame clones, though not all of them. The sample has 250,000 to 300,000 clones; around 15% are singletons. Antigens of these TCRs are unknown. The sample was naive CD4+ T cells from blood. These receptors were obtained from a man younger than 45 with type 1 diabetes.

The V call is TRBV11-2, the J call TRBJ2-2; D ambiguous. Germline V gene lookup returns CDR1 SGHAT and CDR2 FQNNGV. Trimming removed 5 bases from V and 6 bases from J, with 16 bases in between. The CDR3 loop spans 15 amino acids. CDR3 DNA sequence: TGTGCCAGCAGCCAATCTCTAGGCGCGGCCGGGGAGCTGTTTTTT. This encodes CASSQSLGAAGELFF.

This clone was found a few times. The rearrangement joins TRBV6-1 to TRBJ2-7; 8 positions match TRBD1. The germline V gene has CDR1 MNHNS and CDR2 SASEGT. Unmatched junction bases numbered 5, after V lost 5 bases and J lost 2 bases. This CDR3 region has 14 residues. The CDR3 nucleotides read TGTGCCAGCAGTTGGACAGGGCCTACCTACGAGCAGTACTTC. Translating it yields CASSWTGPTYEQYF.

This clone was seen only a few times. The CDR3 loop is CASSFRQGATGELFF. The CDR3 DNA reads as TGTGCCAGCAGCTTTAGACAGGGGGCGACCGGGGAGCTGTTTTTT. The genes are TRBV7-2 and TRBJ2-2, with TRBD1 identical over 10 bases. Germline V gene lookup returns CDR1 SGHTA and CDR2 FQGNSA. The junction had 3 bases not matched to a gene; V was cut back by 3 bases and J by 5 bases. This CDR3 spans 15 amino acids.

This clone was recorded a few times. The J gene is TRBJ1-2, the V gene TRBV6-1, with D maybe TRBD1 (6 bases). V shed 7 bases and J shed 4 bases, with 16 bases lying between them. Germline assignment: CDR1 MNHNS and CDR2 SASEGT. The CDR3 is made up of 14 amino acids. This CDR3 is CASNYSGGAYGYTF. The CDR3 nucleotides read TGTGCCAGCAACTACTCGGGGGGGGCCTATGGCTACACCTTC.

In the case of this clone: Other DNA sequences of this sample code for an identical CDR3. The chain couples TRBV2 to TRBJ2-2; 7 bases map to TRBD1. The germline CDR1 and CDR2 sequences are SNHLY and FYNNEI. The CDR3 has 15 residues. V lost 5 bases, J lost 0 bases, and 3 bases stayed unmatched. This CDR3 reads CASSPGTANTGELFF. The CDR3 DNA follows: TGTGCCAGCAGTCCCGGGACAGCGAACACCGGGGAGCTGTTTTTT.

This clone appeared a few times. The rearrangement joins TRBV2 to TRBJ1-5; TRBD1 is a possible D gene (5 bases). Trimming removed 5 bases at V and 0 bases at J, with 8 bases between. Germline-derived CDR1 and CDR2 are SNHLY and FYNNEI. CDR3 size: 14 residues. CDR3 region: CASSRQSSNQPQHF. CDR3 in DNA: TGTGCCAGCAGTAGACAGAGTAGCAATCAGCCCCAGCATTTT.

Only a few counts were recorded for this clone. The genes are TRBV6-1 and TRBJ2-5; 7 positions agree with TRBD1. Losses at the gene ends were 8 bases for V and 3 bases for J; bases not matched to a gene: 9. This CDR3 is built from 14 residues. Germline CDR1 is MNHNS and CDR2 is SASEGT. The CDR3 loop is CASLGNRGKETQYF. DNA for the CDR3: TGTGCCAGCTTGGGTAACAGGGGCAAAGAGACCCAGTACTTC.

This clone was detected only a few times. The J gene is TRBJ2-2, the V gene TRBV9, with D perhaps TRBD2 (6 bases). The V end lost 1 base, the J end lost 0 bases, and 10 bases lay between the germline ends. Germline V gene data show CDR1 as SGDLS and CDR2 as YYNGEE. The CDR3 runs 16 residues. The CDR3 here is CASSVFGGTNTGELFF. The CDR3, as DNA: TGTGCCAGCAGCGTATTTGGGGGGACGAACACCGGGGAGCTGTTTTTT. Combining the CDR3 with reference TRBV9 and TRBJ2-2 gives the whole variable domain DSGVTQTPKHLITATGQRVTLRCSPRSGDLSVYWYQQSLDQGLQFLIQYYNGEERAKGNILERFSAQQFPDLHSELNLSSLELGDSALYFCASSVFGGTNTGELFFGEGSRLTVL.

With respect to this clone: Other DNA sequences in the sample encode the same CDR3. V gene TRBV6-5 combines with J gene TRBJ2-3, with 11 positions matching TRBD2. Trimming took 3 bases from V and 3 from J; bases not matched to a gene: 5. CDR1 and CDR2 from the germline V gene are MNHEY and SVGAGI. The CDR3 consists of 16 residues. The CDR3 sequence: CASSYSGLAGTDTQYF. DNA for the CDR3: TGTGCCAGCAGTTATAGTGGACTAGCGGGTACAGATACGCAGTATTTT.

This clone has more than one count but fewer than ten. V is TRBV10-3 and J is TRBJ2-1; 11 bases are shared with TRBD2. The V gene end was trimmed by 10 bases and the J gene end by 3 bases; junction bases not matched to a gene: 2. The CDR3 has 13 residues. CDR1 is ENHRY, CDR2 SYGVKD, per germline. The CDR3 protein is CATGLADYNEQFF. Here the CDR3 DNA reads TGTGCCACGGGACTAGCGGACTACAATGAGCAGTTCTTC.

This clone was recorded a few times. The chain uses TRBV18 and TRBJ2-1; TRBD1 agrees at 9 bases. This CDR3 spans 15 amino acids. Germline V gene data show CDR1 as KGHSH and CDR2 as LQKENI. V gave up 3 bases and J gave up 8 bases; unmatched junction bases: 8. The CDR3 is CASSPGQGSRDEQFF. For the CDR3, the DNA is TGTGCCAGCTCACCCGGACAGGGGTCTAGGGATGAGCAGTTCTTC.

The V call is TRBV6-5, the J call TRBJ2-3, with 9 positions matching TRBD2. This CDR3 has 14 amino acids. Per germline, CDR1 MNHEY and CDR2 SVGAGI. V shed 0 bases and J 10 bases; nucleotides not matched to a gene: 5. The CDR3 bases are TGTGCCAGCAGTTACTCGCTAGCGGGACCTTCGCAGTATTTT. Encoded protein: CASSYSLAGPSQYF.

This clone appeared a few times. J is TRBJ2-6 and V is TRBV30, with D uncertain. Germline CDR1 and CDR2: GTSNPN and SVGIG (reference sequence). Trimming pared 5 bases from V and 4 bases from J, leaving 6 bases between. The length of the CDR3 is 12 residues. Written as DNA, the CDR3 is TGTGCCTGGTCTGTGGGGGCCAACGTCCTGACTTTC. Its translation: CAWSVGANVLTF.

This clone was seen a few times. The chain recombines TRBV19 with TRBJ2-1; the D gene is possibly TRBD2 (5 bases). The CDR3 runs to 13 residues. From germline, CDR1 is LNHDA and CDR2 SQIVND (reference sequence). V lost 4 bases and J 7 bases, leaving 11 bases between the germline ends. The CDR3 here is CASSNLANNEQFF. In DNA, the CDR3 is TGTGCCAGTAGTAATCTAGCCAATAATGAGCAGTTCTTC.

As DNA, the CDR3 is TGTGCCAGCAGCTTATCCCCAGGGAATAGTGGCTACACCTTC. Its protein product is CASSLSPGNSGYTF. The chain is built from TRBV7-9 and TRBJ1-2; D may be TRBD1 (5 bases). Germline loops: CDR1 SEHNR, CDR2 FQNEAQ (reference sequence). Trimming removed 2 bases at V and 7 bases at J, with 14 bases between. The CDR3 runs to 14 residues.

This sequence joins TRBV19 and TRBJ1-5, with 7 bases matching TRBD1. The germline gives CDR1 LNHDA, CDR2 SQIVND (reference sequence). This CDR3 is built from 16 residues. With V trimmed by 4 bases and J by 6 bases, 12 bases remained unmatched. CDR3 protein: CASSNPVTGARQPQHF. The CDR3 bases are TGTGCCAGTAGTAACCCCGTAACAGGGGCGCGTCAGCCCCAGCATTTT. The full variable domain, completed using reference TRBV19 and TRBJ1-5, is DGGITQSPKYLFRKEGQNVTLSCEQNLNHDAMYWYRQDPGQGLRLIYYSQIVNDFQKGDIAEGYSVSREKKESFPLTVTSAQKNPTAFYLCASSNPVTGARQPQHFGDGTRLSIL.

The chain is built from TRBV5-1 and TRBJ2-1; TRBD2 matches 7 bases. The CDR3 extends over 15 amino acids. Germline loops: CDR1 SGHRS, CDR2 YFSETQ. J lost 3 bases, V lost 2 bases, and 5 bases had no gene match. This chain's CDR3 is CASSFLAGDYNEQFF. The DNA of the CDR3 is TGCGCCAGCAGCTTTCTGGCGGGAGACTACAATGAGCAGTTCTTC. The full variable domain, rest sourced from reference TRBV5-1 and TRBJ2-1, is KAGVTQTPRYLIKTRGQQVTLSCSPISGHRSVSWYQQTPGQGLQFLFEYFSETQRNKGNFPGRFSGRQFSNSRSEMNVSTLELGDSALYLCASSFLAGDYNEQFFGPGTRLTVL.

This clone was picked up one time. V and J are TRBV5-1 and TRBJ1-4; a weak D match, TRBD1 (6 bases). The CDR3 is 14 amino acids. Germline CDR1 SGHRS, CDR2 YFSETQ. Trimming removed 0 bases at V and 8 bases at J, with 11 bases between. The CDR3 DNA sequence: TGCGCCAGCAGCTTGGAGGGGGTCGGAGAAAAACTGTTTTTT. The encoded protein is CASSLEGVGEKLFF.

CDR3 sequence: CASSIDGGPYEQYF. The CDR3 region has the DNA TGTGCCAGTAGTATAGATGGCGGTCCCTACGAGCAGTACTTC. The J gene is TRBJ2-7, the V gene TRBV19; D is ambiguous. This CDR3 has 14 residues. V lost 0 bases, J lost 2 bases, and 8 bases lay in between. Germline assignment: CDR1 LNHDA and CDR2 SQIVND (reference sequence).

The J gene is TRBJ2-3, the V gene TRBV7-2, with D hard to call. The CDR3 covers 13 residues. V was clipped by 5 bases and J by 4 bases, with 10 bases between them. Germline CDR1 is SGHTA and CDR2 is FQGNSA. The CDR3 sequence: CASSVSFPDTQYF. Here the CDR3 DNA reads TGTGCCAGCAGCGTATCTTTTCCAGATACGCAGTATTTT.

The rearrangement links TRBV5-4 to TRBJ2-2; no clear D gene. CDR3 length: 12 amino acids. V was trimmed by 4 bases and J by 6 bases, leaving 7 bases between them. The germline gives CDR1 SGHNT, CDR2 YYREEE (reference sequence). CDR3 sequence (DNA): TGTGCCAGCAGCAAGACTGCCGGGGAGCTGTTTTTT. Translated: CASSKTAGELFF.

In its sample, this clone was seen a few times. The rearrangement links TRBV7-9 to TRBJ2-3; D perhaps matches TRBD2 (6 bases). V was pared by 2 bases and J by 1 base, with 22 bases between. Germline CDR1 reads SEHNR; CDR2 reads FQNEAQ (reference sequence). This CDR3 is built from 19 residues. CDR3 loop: CASSLFARGIAKGTDTQYF. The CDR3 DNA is TGTGCCAGCAGCTTATTCGCGCGGGGCATAGCGAAAGGCACAGATACGCAGTATTTT.

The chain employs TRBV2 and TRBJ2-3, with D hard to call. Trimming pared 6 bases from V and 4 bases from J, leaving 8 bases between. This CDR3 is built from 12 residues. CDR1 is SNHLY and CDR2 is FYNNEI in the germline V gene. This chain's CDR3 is CASRRLSDTQYF. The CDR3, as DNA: TGTGCCAGCAGGCGTTTGTCAGATACGCAGTATTTT.

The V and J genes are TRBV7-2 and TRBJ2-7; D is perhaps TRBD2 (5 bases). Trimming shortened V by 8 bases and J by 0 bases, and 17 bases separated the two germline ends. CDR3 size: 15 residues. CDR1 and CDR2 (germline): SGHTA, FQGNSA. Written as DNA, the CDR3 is TGTGCCAGCTCCAAGGTCGCGGGCGGCTCCTACGAGCAGTACTTC. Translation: CASSKVAGGSYEQYF.

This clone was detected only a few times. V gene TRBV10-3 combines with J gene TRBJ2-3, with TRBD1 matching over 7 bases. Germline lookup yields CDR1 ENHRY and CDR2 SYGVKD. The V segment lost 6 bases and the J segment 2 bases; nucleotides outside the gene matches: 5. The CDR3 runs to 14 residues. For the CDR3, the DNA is TGTGCCATCAGCGGACAGGCAAACACAGATACGCAGTATTTT. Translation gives CAISGQANTDTQYF.

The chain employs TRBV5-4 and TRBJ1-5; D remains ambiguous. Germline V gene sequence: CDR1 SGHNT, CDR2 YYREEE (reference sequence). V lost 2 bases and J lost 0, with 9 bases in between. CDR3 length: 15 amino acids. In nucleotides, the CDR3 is TGTGCCAGCAGCTTAGTCACCTATAGCAATCAGCCCCAGCATTTT. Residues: CASSLVTYSNQPQHF.

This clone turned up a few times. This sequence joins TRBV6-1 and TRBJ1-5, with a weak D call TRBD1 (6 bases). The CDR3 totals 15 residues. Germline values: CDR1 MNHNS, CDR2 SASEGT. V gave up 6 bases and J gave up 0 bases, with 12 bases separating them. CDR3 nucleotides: TGTGCCAGCAGGTCAGGGGTCTCTAGCAATCAGCCCCAGCATTTT. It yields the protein CASRSGVSSNQPQHF.

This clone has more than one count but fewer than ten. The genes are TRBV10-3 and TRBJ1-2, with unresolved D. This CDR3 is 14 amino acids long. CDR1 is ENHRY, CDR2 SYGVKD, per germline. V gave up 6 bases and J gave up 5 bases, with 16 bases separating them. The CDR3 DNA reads TGTGCCATCAGGGCTGCGGGTTTGGAGTATGGCTACACCTTC. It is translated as CAIRAAGLEYGYTF.

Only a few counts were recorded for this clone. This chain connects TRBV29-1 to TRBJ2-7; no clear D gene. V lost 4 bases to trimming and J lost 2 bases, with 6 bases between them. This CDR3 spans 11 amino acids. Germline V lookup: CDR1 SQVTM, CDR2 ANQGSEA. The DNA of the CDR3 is TGCAGCGTTGTATCAGCCTACGAGCAGTACTTC. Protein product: CSVVSAYEQYF.